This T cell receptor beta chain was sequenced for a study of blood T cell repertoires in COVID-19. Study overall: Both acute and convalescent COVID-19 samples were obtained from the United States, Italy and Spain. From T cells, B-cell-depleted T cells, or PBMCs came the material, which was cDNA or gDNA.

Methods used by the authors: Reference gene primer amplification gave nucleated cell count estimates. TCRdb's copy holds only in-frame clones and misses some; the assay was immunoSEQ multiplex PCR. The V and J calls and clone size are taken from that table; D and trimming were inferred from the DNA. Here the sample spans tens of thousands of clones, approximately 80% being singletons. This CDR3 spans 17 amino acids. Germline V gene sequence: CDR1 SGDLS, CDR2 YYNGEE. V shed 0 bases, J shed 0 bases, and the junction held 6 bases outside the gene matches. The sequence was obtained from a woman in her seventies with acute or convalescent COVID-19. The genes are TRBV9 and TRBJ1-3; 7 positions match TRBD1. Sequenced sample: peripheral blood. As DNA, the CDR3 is TGTGCCAGCAGCGTAGGGCCGGGACAGCCCTCTGGAAACACCATATATTTT. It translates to CASSVGPGQPSGNTIYF.